Each of the 26 T cell receptor beta chains below was sequenced from the same sample in a study of beta chain features in type 1 diabetes. Expressed TCRB transcripts were sequenced after all isolated RNA was converted to cDNA. Data came from immunoSEQ multiplex PCR; TCRdb stores just in-frame clones and leaves some out. The sample lists 150,000 to 200,000 clones; roughly 9% were seen once. Sequenced sample: central memory CD4+ T cells from blood. These receptors were obtained from a woman younger than 35 in good health.

In this sample, this clone turned up a few times. This rearrangement joins TRBV18 to TRBJ1-2; possibly TRBD1 for D (6 bases). V lost 6 bases and J 7 bases, leaving 21 bases between the germline ends. The V gene's germline CDR1 is KGHSH and CDR2 LQKENI. The CDR3 totals 15 residues. The CDR3 loop reads CASSPDAGGAGGYTF. The CDR3 nucleotides are TGTGCCAGCTCGCCTGACGCGGGGGGCGCCGGTGGCTACACCTTC.

This clone was seen a handful of times. The chain couples TRBV7-9 to TRBJ1-1, with D unresolved. The germline V and J ends were trimmed by 5 bases and 9 bases, with 10 bases remaining between them. CDR3 length: 11 residues. Germline values: CDR1 SEHNR, CDR2 FQNEAQ (reference sequence). The chain's CDR3 is CASSLQAKAFF. The CDR3 nucleotides are TGTGCCAGCAGCCTTCAGGCGAAAGCTTTCTTT.

The table lists this clone with many counts. The chain has TRBV6-5 and TRBJ2-1, with D uncertain. Per the germline V gene, CDR1 is MNHEY and CDR2 is SVGAGI. The CDR3 runs to 15 residues. V was cut by 4 bases and J by 0 bases, with 10 bases left in between. CDR3 sequence: CASSSGSSSYNEQFF. CDR3 coding DNA: TGTGCCAGCAGTTCGGGTTCGAGCTCCTACAATGAGCAGTTCTTC.

The rearrangement uses TRBV5-6 and TRBJ1-5; D perhaps matches TRBD1 (5 bases). CDR1 is SGHDT, CDR2 YYEEEE, per germline. V lost 0 bases, J lost 0 bases, and 13 bases lay in between. The length of the CDR3 is 17 residues. The CDR3 coding sequence is TGTGCCAGCAGCTTGGATCAGGGTTTCCCTAGCAATCAGCCCCAGCATTTT. This translates into CASSLDQGFPSNQPQHF. The variable domain in full, completed from reference TRBV5-6 and TRBJ1-5, reads DAGVTQSPTHLIKTRGQQVTLRCSPKSGHDTVSWYQQALGQGPQFIFQYYEEEERQRGNFPDRFSGHQFPNYSSELNVNALLLGDSALYLCASSLDQGFPSNQPQHFGDGTRLSIL.

The table lists this clone with a few counts. The chain links TRBV7-9 to TRBJ2-7; maybe TRBD1 (5 bases). The germline V and J ends were trimmed by 5 bases and 0 bases, with 14 bases remaining between them. Germline V gene data show CDR1 as SEHNR and CDR2 as FQNEAQ (reference sequence). This CDR3 spans 15 amino acids. For the CDR3, the DNA is TGTGCCAGCAGCCAAGAGTCAGGGCGCTCCTACGAGCAGTACTTC. It codes for CASSQESGRSYEQYF.

This chain connects TRBV11-3 to TRBJ2-1, with 7 bases that match TRBD2. In germline, CDR1 is SGHNT, CDR2 YENEEA. This CDR3 spans 15 amino acids. V shed 4 bases, J shed 4 bases, and the junction held 7 bases outside the gene matches. CDR3 protein: CASSSPGLTYNEQFF. DNA for the CDR3: TGTGCCAGCAGCTCTCCGGGACTAACTTACAATGAGCAGTTCTTC.

A few counts support this clone. The CDR3 reads CASSLDLPLAGGRYNEQFF. CDR3 coding DNA: TGTGCCAGCAGCTTAGATCTACCGCTAGCGGGAGGAAGGTACAATGAGCAGTTCTTC. This chain uses TRBV11-2 with TRBJ2-1, with TRBD2 matching over 11 bases. The CDR3 loop spans 19 amino acids. Trimming cost V 0 bases and J 4 bases; bases outside gene matches: 11. Germline lookup yields CDR1 SGHAT and CDR2 FQNNGV.

This clone showed up just a few times. The chain uses TRBV30 and TRBJ1-1; tentative D call: TRBD1 (5 bases). V was clipped by 3 bases and J by 4 bases, with 18 bases between them. The CDR3 is 15 residues long. The germline V gene encodes CDR1 GTSNPN and CDR2 SVGIG (reference sequence). The CDR3 DNA sequence: TGTGCCTGGAGAGGGGACGGGGGTACCAGCACTGAAGCTTTCTTT. Translation: CAWRGDGGTSTEAFF.

This clone was recorded a few times. The chain recombines TRBV2 with TRBJ2-1, with 12 bases identical to TRBD2. Germline CDR1 SNHLY, CDR2 FYNNEI. This CDR3 region has 16 residues. V shed 7 bases, J shed 8 bases, and the junction held 12 bases outside the gene matches. The CDR3 sequence: CASTRQLAGGEDEQFF. CDR3 in DNA: TGTGCCAGCACCCGCCAACTAGCGGGGGGAGAGGATGAGCAGTTCTTC.

This clone appeared a few times. The CDR3 protein is CASSLGGSDTGELFF. Written as DNA, the CDR3 is TGTGCCAGCAGCCTAGGGGGCAGCGACACCGGGGAGCTGTTTTTT. The J gene is TRBJ2-2, the V gene TRBV9, with TRBD1 matching over 7 bases. There are 15 residues in the CDR3. Germline V gene lookup returns CDR1 SGDLS and CDR2 YYNGEE. Trimming removed 4 bases from V and 3 bases from J; junction bases left unmatched: 6.

This clone was seen only a few times. V usage is TRBV4-2 and J usage is TRBJ2-1, with 10 positions matching TRBD2. Trimming cost V 0 bases and J 1 base; bases outside gene matches: 9. The CDR3 length is 19 residues. Germline V lookup: CDR1 LGHNA, CDR2 YNFKEQ. This chain's CDR3 is CASSQDERLAGGSYNEQFF. CDR3 coding DNA: TGTGCCAGCAGCCAAGATGAGAGGTTAGCGGGAGGATCCTACAATGAGCAGTTCTTC.

This clone was recorded a few times. The chain uses TRBV2 and TRBJ2-3; 8 bases fit TRBD2. From germline, CDR1 is SNHLY and CDR2 FYNNEI. The CDR3 covers 14 residues. V lost 7 bases, J lost 4 bases, and 7 bases stayed unmatched. CDR3 loop: CASTTGGPADTQYF. Here the CDR3 DNA reads TGTGCCAGCACCACGGGAGGGCCCGCAGATACGCAGTATTTT.

This clone has more than one count but fewer than ten. The chain recombines TRBV9 with TRBJ2-5; D is possibly TRBD2 (5 bases). This CDR3 is built from 15 residues. Deletions cut 0 bases from V and 5 bases from J, with 14 bases between. Per germline, CDR1 SGDLS and CDR2 YYNGEE. The CDR3, as DNA: TGTGCCAGCAGCGTAGGAGGGTCTTTGAGGGAGACCCAGTACTTC. It is translated as CASSVGGSLRETQYF.

This chain links TRBV21-1 with TRBJ2-7; the table's D call of TRBD1 was not tested on the DNA. TRBV21-1 is a documented pseudogene. The CDR3 has 13 amino acids. The CDR3 DNA follows: TGTGCCAGCAGCCCCCACTCCAGGGTTCGGCAGTACTTC. Translation: CASSPHSRVRQYF.

This clone was counted between two and nine times. This sequence joins TRBV5-1 and TRBJ2-2, with no clear D. There are 14 residues in the CDR3. CDR1 and CDR2 from the germline V gene are SGHRS and YFSETQ. The V end lost 4 bases, the J end lost 5 bases, and 12 bases lay between the germline ends. As DNA, the CDR3 is TGCGCCAGCAGCCCCCAAACTACAACCGGGGAGCTGTTTTTT. As protein: CASSPQTTTGELFF.

V gene TRBV7-9 combines with J gene TRBJ1-2; the match to TRBD1 covers 7 bases. CDR1 is SEHNR, CDR2 FQNEAQ, per germline (reference sequence). The J segment lost 3 bases and the V segment lost 7 bases, leaving 2 bases of the junction unmatched. CDR3 length: 12 residues. CDR3 protein: CASNRGHYGYTF. The CDR3 DNA follows: TGTGCCAGCAACAGGGGACACTATGGCTACACCTTC.

J is TRBJ2-2 and V is TRBV2; maybe TRBD2 (6 bases). The CDR3 is 14 residues long. Per germline, CDR1 SNHLY and CDR2 FYNNEI. The ends were cut back, 1 base at V and 5 bases at J, with 8 bases in the middle. The CDR3 sequence: CASSEDGRTGELFF. The CDR3 region has the DNA TGTGCCAGCAGTGAAGACGGGAGAACCGGGGAGCTGTTTTTT.

The CDR3 DNA reads as TGTGCCAGCCTGCCCGGGACAGGGGTGTACACCGGGGAGCTGTTTTTT. It is translated as CASLPGTGVYTGELFF. The genes are TRBV11-3 and TRBJ2-2, with 10 bases identical to TRBD1. Losses at the gene ends were 8 bases for V and 3 bases for J; bases not matched to a gene: 9. This CDR3 spans 16 amino acids. Per the germline V gene, CDR1 is SGHNT and CDR2 is YENEEA.

This clone was seen only a few times. For the CDR3, the DNA is TGTGCCAGCAGCTTGGCGGACAGGGAAAACTATGGCTACACCTTC. It is translated as CASSLADRENYGYTF. The chain carries TRBV7-2 and TRBJ1-2; 8 nucleotides align to TRBD1. Germline CDR1 is SGHTA and CDR2 is FQGNSA. The V gene end was trimmed by 3 bases and the J gene end by 2 bases; junction bases not matched to a gene: 5. The CDR3 sequence is 15 residues long.

This clone was seen a handful of times. The chain uses TRBV30 and TRBJ2-7; maybe TRBD1 (6 bases). Germline CDR1 GTSNPN, CDR2 SVGIG (reference sequence). V was clipped by 4 bases and J by 2 bases, with 15 bases between them. The CDR3 runs 14 residues. CDR3 protein: CAWIRPGQPYEQYF. In DNA form, the CDR3 reads TGTGCCTGGATTCGCCCGGGACAACCCTACGAGCAGTACTTC.

Concerning this clone itself: Other DNA sequences in this specimen translate into the identical CDR3. The chain is built from TRBV27 and TRBJ1-1, with D maybe TRBD1 (5 bases). The CDR3 sequence is 14 residues long. Between the trimmed V and J ends, which lost 5 bases and 1 base, there was a span of 11 bases. The germline gives CDR1 MNHEY, CDR2 SMNVEV (reference sequence). The CDR3 nucleotides are TGTGCCAGCAGTATTATCACAGGGAACACTGAAGCTTTCTTT. Translation gives CASSIITGNTEAFF.

This clone was counted only a few times. V usage is TRBV7-8 and J usage is TRBJ2-2, with 9 bases that match TRBD2. CDR3 length: 16 residues. CDR1 SGHVS and CDR2 FQNEAQ come from the germline V gene. V dropped 7 bases and J dropped 0; count of bases not matched to a gene: 6. Here the CDR3 DNA reads TGTGCCAGCACCGTTAGCGGGGGCGCGAACACCGGGGAGCTGTTTTTT. Translating gives CASTVSGGANTGELFF.

The rearrangement links TRBV4-2 to TRBJ1-5; D remains ambiguous. The CDR3 runs 14 residues. Germline V gives CDR1 LGHNA, CDR2 YNFKEQ. Trimming cost V 6 bases and J 3 bases, with 12 bases left between them. The CDR3 nucleotides read TGTGCCAGCAGTTCCCCAGGCGCCAATCAGCCCCAGCATTTT. This gives the protein CASSSPGANQPQHF.

This clone was seen more than once but under ten times. The chain couples TRBV6-5 to TRBJ1-2; possibly TRBD1 for D (5 bases). Trimming stripped 5 bases from V and 4 bases from J, with 14 bases between. CDR1 and CDR2 (germline): MNHEY, SVGAGI. The CDR3 runs to 14 residues. The CDR3 bases are TGTGCCAGCAGTAGGACAAAGGAGTCCTATGGCTACACCTTC. This translates into CASSRTKESYGYTF.

This clone was seen at least ten times. The V and J genes are TRBV7-2 and TRBJ2-7, with a tentative D call TRBD1 (6 bases). Trimming stripped 0 bases from V and 3 bases from J, with 12 bases between. CDR3 size: 15 residues. CDR1 and CDR2 (germline): SGHTA, FQGNSA. The CDR3 here is CASSLAKSDSYEQYF. CDR3 in DNA: TGTGCCAGCAGCTTAGCAAAGTCGGACAGCTACGAGCAGTACTTC.

The chain carries TRBV4-1 and TRBJ1-2; D is possibly TRBD1 (6 bases). Germline V lookup: CDR1 MGHRA, CDR2 YSYEKL. The CDR3 extends over 14 amino acids. V was cut by 5 bases and J by 2 bases, with 12 bases left in between. The CDR3 nucleotides read TGCGCCAGCAGCGACCGGACAGAGAACTATGGCTACACCTTC. Translated, it gives CASSDRTENYGYTF.